The 19 T cell receptor beta chains given below trace back to one sample, sequenced in a study of Graves' ophthalmopathy and Graves' hyperthyroidism. RNA transcripts were the source from which TCR beta CDR3 regions were amplified. HTBI primers served in a first-round RT-PCR, which a second-round multiplex PCR followed. Each CDR3 protein gets one entry after TCRdb re-called the multiplex PCR reads with MiXCR. The top ten hold 3.5% to 4.5% of the sample, which has roughly 600,000 distinct CDR3 sequences, just under 40% seen once. Input material: peripheral blood or thyroid tissue (not recorded which). These receptors were collected from an adult man with Graves' hyperthyroidism.

This rearrangement joins TRBV12-3 or TRBV12-4 to TRBJ2-1; TRBD2 agrees at 14 bases. The V and J ends lost 7 bases and 7 bases, in that order; junction bases with no gene match: 21. The CDR3 contains 20 residues. As DNA, the CDR3 is TGTGCCAGCAAAGGGGGACCGGGACTAGCGGGAGCGGGGCCAAGGAATGAGCAGTTCTTC. Translation gives CASKGGPGLAGAGPRNEQFF.

This clonotype was found once. The J gene is TRBJ1-1, the V gene TRBV7-9; 8 positions match TRBD2. TRBJ2-1 explains the end of the DNA better; the J call may be wrong. The CDR3 sequence is 15 residues long. Germline V gene sequence: CDR1 SEHNR, CDR2 FQNEAQ (reference sequence). The CDR3 is CASSLGSGRINEQFF. The DNA of the CDR3 is TGTGCCAGCAGCTTGGGGAGCGGGAGAATCAATGAGCAGTTCTTC.

V is TRBV10-3 and J is TRBJ2-7; TRBD1 or TRBD2 may be the D gene (7 bases each). The germline CDR1 and CDR2 sequences are ENHRY and SYGVKD. This CDR3 spans 13 amino acids. Deletions cut 10 bases from V and 4 bases from J, with 17 bases between. CDR3 sequence reads: CASGQGGLYEQYF. CDR3 bases: TGTGCCAGCGGCCAGGGGGGGCTGTACGAGCAGTACTTC.

The rearrangement uses TRBV19 and TRBJ2-2; D ambiguous. V shed 0 bases and J shed 14 bases, with 1 base lying between them. Germline assignment: CDR1 LNHDA and CDR2 SQIVND (reference sequence). CDR3 length: 9 residues. CDR3 DNA: TGTGCCAGTAGTATAGATCTGTTTTTT. Its protein product is CASSIDLFF.

This clonotype was seen at least ten times. The J gene is TRBJ2-5, the V gene TRBV6-2 or TRBV6-3; TRBD2 might be the D (6 bases). With 4 bases removed from V and 2 bases from J, the gap between germline ends came to 14 bases. The V gene's germline CDR1 is MNHEY and CDR2 SVGEGT. The CDR3 loop spans 15 amino acids. CDR3 nucleotides: TGTGCCAGCAGTTGGGGAGGTCCGTTACAAGAGACCCAGTACTTC. It yields the protein CASSWGGPLQETQYF.

This chain uses TRBV5-1 with TRBJ2-7; D may be TRBD2 (5 bases). Germline assignment: CDR1 SGHRS and CDR2 YFSETQ. The V gene lost 7 bases and the J gene lost 0 bases, with 14 bases spanning the gap. This CDR3 is built from 14 residues. The CDR3 nucleotides are TGCGCCAGCTTAGCGAAGGGCCACTCCTACGAGCAGTACTTC. Translated, it gives CASLAKGHSYEQYF. Full variable domain (rest looked up from reference TRBV5-1 and TRBJ2-7): KAGVTQTPRYLIKTRGQQVTLSCSPISGHRSVSWYQQTPGQGLQFLFEYFSETQRNKGNFPGRFSGRQFSNSRSEMNVSTLELGDSALYLCASLAKGHSYEQYFGPGTRLTVT.

The chain employs TRBV10-3 and TRBJ2-7; D ambiguous. Gene TRBJ2-1 matches the end of the DNA better, so the J call may be wrong. Germline assignment: CDR1 ENHRY and CDR2 SYGVKD. The CDR3 contains 14 residues. The CDR3 DNA sequence: TGTGCCATCAGTGAAGACGCCGGCTACAATGAGCAGTTCTTC. Encoded protein: CAISEDAGYNEQFF.

The chain has TRBV29-1 and TRBJ2-5; D is ambiguous. The CDR3 has 11 amino acids. CDR1 and CDR2 (germline): SQVTM, ANQGSEA. For the CDR3, the DNA is TGCAGTTACTCGGCCGAAGAGACCCAGTACTTC. Amino acids: CSYSAEETQYF.

This clonotype was recorded a few times. V usage is TRBV24-1 and J usage is TRBJ2-1; D may match TRBD1 or TRBD2 (5 bases each). Germline assignment: CDR1 KGHDR and CDR2 SFDVKD. Between the trimmed V and J ends, which lost 5 bases and 3 bases, there was a span of 16 bases. The length of the CDR3 is 16 residues. CDR3 sequence reads: CATSARGRDLYNEQFF. As DNA, the CDR3 is TGTGCCACCAGTGCTAGGGGCCGGGATCTCTACAATGAGCAGTTCTTC.

This clonotype was detected ten times or more. CDR3 region: CASSSINEKLFF. The CDR3, as DNA: TGTGCCAGCAGCTCCATAAATGAAAAACTGTTTTTT. The chain combines TRBV5-8 with TRBJ1-4; D ambiguous. The germline gives CDR1 SGHTS, CDR2 YDEGEE. This CDR3 contains 12 residues. The V end was cut by 3 bases, the J end by 5 bases, with 5 bases between.

This clonotype came up many times. The rearrangement links TRBV12-3 or TRBV12-4 to TRBJ1-2; 7 nucleotides align to TRBD1. With V trimmed by 6 bases and J by 0 bases, 7 bases remained unmatched. The CDR3 is 15 residues long. The CDR3 loop reads CASRRGDSANYGYTF. CDR3 bases: TGTGCCAGCAGGCGAGGGGACAGCGCTAACTATGGCTACACCTTC.

Ten or more counts support this clonotype. The gene calls are TRBV29-1 and TRBJ2-7; 7 bases are a match to TRBD1. Germline assignment: CDR1 SQVTM and CDR2 ANQGSEA. The CDR3 is 11 amino acids. V lost 5 bases and J lost 6; bases outside the gene matches: 4. This CDR3 reads CSVNRGGEQYF. DNA of the CDR3: TGCAGCGTTAACAGGGGCGGCGAGCAGTACTTC.

The V gene is TRBV5-5, the J gene TRBJ2-7; D ambiguous. This CDR3 is built from 11 residues. Germline V gene data show CDR1 as SGHKS and CDR2 as YYEKEE (reference sequence). DNA of the CDR3: TGTGCTAGCTACAATACCTACGAGCAGTACTTC. It is translated as CASYNTYEQYF.

This clonotype was found a few times. The V gene is TRBV7-2, the J gene TRBJ1-1; D is unresolved. The CDR3 contains 11 residues. Looked up from germline, CDR1 is SGHTA and CDR2 is FQGNSA. Trimming cost V 8 bases and J 3 bases, with 7 bases left between them. The CDR3 sequence is CASGDYTEAFF. The CDR3 nucleotides read TGTGCCAGCGGGGATTACACTGAAGCTTTCTTT.

V is TRBV18 and J is TRBJ1-5; D call uncertain. V lost 3 bases to trimming and J lost 5 bases, with 8 bases between them. Per germline, CDR1 KGHSH and CDR2 LQKENI. CDR3 length: 13 residues. The CDR3 here is CASSPAQDQPQHF. The CDR3 bases are TGTGCCAGCTCACCGGCCCAGGATCAGCCCCAGCATTTT.

Note on this clonotype: Lacking the conserved final phenylalanine or tryptophan, this CDR3 likely reflects a read error. The DNA for the CDR3 is TGTGCCAGCAGCTCATTAGGGACTGAAGCTTTCCTT. Its protein product is CASSSLGTEAFL. The V gene is TRBV7-9, the J gene TRBJ1-1; D gene uncertain. This CDR3 is built from 12 residues. The V gene lost 4 bases and the J gene lost 5 bases, with 8 bases spanning the gap. Per the germline V gene, CDR1 is SEHNR and CDR2 is FQNEAQ (reference sequence).

The V call is TRBV12-3 or TRBV12-4, the J call TRBJ2-5, with TRBD2 matching 9 bases. Judging by the DNA end, TRBJ2-1 fits better; the J call may be wrong. The length of the CDR3 is 14 residues. The CDR3: CATRAGLAFDEQFF. The CDR3 region has the DNA TGTGCCACCAGGGCGGGACTAGCATTCGATGAGCAGTTCTTC.

V is TRBV20-1 and J is TRBJ2-1; 9 bases align to TRBD2. CDR3 length equals 13 residues. The V gene's germline CDR1 is DFQATT and CDR2 SNEGSKA (reference sequence). V dropped 6 bases and J dropped 2; count of bases not matched to a gene: 2. Written as DNA, the CDR3 is TGCAGTGCGACTAGCGGTACCTACAATGAGCAGTTCTTC. It translates to CSATSGTYNEQFF.

This clonotype was detected ten times or more. This chain uses TRBV7-4 with TRBJ2-7, with 10 positions matching TRBD1. V gave up 11 bases and J gave up 6 bases; unmatched junction bases: 13. Germline CDR1 is SGHVT and CDR2 is SQSDAQ. The CDR3 has 14 amino acids. This chain's CDR3 is CAGTPGTGAAEQYF. CDR3 sequence (DNA): TGTGCCGGCACTCCCGGGACAGGGGCGGCCGAGCAGTACTTC. Filled out from reference TRBV7-4 and TRBJ2-7, the complete variable domain reads GAGVSQSPRYKVAKRGRDVALRCDSISGHVTLYWYRQTLGQGSEVLTYSQSDAQRDKSGRPSGRFSAERPERSVSTLKIQRTEQGDSAVYLCAGTPGTGAAEQYFGPGTRLTVT.